This entry describes one T cell receptor beta chain. The repertoire was sequenced with immunoSEQ multiplex PCR; TCRdb's copy has only in-frame clones and lacks some. This table holds a few hundred thousand clones, around nine tenths found once. Participant-reported clinical history was the basis for cohort assignment. This entry comes from a study of blood T cell repertoires in COVID-19. Study at large: The study drew acute and convalescent COVID-19 samples from the United States, Italy and Spain.

Trimming at V came to 6 bases and at J to 3 bases, leaving 10 bases not matched to a gene. In germline, CDR1 is MNHEY, CDR2 SVGAGI. CDR3 length: 15 residues. The chain recombines TRBV6-5 with TRBJ2-7; 8 bases are a match to TRBD2. What was sequenced was PBMCs or T cells enriched from blood (not recorded which). The TCR originated in a middle-aged woman who had recovered from COVID-19. DNA of the CDR3: TGTGCCAGCAGACCTACCGGGACTAGATACTACGAGCAGTACTTC. Translating gives CASRPTGTRYYEQYF.